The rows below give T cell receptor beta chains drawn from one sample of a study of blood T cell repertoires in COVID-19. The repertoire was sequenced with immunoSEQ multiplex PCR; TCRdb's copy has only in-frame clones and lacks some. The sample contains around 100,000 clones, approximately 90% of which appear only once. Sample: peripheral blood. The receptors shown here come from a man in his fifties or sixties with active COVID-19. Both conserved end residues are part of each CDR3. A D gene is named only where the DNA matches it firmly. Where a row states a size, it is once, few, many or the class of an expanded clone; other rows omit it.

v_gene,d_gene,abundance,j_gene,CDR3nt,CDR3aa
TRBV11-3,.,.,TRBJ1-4,TGTGCCAGCAGCCTTCCCGGGACATCTAATGAAAAACTGTTTTTT,CASSLPGTSNEKLFF
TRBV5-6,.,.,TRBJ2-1,TGTGCCAGCAGCCTCCCCGCGGACAATGAGCAGTTCTTC,CASSLPADNEQFF
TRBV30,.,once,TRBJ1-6,TGTGCCTGGAGTGTATTCCCCTCGGGGGACTCTAATTCACCCCTCCACTTT,CAWSVFPSGDSNSPLHF
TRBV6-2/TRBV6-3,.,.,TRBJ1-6,TGTGCCAGCAGTTATGCAGGGAATAATTCACCCCTCCACTTT,CASSYAGNNSPLHF
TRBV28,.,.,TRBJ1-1,TGTGCCAGCAGTTTTAGGGGTGGGAACACTGAAGCTTTCTTT,CASSFRGGNTEAFF
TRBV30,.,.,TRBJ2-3,TGTGCCTGGAGTTATCAGGGGATCCCCCACACAGATACGCAGTATTTT,CAWSYQGIPHTDTQYF
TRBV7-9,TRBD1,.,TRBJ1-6,TGTGCCAGCAGCTTAGCGCCGGGACAGATTAATTCACCCCTCCACTTT,CASSLAPGQINSPLHF
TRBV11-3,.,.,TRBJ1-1,TGTGCCAGCAGCTTAGATGGAACGAGGGCAGGTCGTGAAGCTTTCTTT,CASSLDGTRAGREAFF
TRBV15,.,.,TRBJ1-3,TGTGCCACCGAGTGGTCAGGCGGAAACACCATATATTTT,CATEWSGGNTIYF
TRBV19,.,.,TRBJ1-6,TGTGCCAGTAGCGGGGCGGGGGCCTTTTCACCCCTCCACTTT,CASSGAGAFSPLHF
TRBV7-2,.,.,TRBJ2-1,TGTGCCAGCAGCTCCCGACAGGCGAGCTCCTACAATGAGCAGTTCTTC,CASSSRQASSYNEQFF
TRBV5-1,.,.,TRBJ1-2,TGCGCCAGCAGGGTGCAGGGCGACTATGGCTACACCTTC,CASRVQGDYGYTF
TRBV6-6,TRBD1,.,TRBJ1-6,TGTGCCAGCAGGGGGACAGGGGGGAATTCACCCCTCCACTTT,CASRGTGGNSPLHF